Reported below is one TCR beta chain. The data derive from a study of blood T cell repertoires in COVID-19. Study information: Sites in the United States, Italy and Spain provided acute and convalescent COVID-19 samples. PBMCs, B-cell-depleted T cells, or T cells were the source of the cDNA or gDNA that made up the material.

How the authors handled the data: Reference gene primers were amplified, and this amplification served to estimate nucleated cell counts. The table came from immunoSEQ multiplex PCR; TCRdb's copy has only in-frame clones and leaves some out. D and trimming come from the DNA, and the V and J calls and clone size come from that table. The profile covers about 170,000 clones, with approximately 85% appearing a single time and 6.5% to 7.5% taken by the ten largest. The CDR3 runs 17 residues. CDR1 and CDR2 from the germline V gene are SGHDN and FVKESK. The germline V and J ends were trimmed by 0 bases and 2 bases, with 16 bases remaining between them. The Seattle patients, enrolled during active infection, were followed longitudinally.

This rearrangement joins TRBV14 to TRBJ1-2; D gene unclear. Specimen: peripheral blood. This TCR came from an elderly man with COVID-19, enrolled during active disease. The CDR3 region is CASSQDLVFELNYGYTF. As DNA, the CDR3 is TGTGCCAGCAGCCAAGATTTAGTTTTTGAGTTAAACTATGGCTACACCTTC.